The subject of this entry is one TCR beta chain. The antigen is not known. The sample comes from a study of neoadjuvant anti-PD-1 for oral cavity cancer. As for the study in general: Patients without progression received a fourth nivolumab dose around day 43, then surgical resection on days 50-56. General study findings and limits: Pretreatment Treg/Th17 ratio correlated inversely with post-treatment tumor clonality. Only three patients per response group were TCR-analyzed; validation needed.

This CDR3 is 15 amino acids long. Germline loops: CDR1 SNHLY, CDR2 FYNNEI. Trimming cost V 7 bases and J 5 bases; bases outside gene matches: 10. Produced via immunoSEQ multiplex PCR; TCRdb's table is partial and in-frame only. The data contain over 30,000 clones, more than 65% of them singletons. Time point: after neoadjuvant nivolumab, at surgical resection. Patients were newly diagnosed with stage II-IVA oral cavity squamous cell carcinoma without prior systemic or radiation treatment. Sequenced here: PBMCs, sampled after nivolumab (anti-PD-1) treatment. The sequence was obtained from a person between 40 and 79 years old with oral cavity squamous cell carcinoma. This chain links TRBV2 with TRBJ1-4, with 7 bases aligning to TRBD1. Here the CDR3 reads CASTGQAIANEKLFF. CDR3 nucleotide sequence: TGTGCCAGCACCGGACAGGCTATCGCAAATGAAAAACTGTTTTTT.